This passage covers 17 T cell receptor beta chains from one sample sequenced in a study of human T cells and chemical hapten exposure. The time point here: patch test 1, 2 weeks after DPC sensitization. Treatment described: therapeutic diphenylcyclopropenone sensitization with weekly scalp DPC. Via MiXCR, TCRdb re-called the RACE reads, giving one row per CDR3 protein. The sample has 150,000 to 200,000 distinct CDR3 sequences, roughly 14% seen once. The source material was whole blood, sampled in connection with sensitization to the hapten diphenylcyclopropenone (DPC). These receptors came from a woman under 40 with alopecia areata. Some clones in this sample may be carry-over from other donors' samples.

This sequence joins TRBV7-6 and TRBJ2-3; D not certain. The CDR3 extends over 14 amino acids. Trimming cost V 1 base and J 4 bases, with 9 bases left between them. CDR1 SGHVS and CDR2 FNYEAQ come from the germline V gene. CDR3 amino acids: CASSLDIPPDTQYF. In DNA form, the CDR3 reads TGTGCCAGCAGCTTAGATATCCCCCCAGATACGCAGTATTTT.

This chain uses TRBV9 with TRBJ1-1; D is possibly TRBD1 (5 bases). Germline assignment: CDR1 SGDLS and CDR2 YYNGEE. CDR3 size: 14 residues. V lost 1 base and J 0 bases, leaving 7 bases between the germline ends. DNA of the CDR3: TGTGCCAGCAGCGTATCAGGGATGAACACTGAAGCTTTCTTT. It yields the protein CASSVSGMNTEAFF.

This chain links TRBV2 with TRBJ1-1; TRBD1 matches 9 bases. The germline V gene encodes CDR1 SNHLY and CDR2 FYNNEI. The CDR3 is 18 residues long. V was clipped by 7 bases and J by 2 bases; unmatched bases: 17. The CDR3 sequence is CASMEGGTGNRRNTEAFF. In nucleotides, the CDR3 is TGTGCCAGCATGGAGGGTGGGACAGGGAATAGGAGAAACACTGAAGCTTTCTTT.

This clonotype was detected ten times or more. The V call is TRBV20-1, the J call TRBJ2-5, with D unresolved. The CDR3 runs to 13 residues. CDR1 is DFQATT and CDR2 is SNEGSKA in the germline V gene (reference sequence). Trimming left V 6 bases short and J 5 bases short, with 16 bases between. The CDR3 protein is CSAPLVVGETQYF. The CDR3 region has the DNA TGCAGTGCCCCGCTGGTAGTTGGGGAGACCCAGTACTTC.

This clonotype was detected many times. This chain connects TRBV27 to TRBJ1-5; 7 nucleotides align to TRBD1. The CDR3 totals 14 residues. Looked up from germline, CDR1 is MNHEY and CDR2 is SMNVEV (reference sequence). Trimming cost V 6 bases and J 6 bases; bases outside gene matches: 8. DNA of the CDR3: TGTGCCAGCAGCGGACAGGCGGCAGGTCAGCCCCAGCATTTT. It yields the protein CASSGQAAGQPQHF.

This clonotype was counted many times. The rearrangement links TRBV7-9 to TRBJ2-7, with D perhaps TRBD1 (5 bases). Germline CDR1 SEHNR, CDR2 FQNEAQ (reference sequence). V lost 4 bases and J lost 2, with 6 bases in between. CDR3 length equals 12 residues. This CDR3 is CASSSGTYEQYF. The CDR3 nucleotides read TGTGCCAGCAGCTCAGGGACCTACGAGCAGTACTTC. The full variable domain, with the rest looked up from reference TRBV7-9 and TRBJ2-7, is DTGVSQNPRHKITKRGQNVTFRCDPISEHNRLYWYRQTLGQGPEFLTYFQNEAQLEKSRLLSDRFSAERPKGSFSTLEIQRTEQGDSAMYLCASSSGTYEQYFGPGTRLTVT.

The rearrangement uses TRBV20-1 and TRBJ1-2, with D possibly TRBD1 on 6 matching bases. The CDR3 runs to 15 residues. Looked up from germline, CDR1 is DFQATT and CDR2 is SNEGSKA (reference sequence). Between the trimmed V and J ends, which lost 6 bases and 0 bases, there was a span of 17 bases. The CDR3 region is CSAHTGQGPNYGYTF. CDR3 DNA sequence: TGCAGTGCCCACACCGGCCAGGGGCCTAACTATGGCTACACCTTC.

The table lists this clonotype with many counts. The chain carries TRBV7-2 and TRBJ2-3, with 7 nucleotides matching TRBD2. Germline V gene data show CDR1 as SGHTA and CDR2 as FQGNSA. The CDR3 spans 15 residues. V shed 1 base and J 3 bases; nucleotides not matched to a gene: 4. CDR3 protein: CASSLGGSGTDTQYF. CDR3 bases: TGTGCCAGCAGCTTAGGCGGGAGCGGTACAGATACGCAGTATTTT.

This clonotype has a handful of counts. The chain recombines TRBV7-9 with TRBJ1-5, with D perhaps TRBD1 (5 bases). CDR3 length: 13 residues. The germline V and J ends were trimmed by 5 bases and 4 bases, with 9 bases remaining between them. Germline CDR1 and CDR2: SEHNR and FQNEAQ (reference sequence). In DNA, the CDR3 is TGTGCCAGCAGCGACCGACAGAATCAGCCCCAGCATTTT. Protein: CASSDRQNQPQHF.

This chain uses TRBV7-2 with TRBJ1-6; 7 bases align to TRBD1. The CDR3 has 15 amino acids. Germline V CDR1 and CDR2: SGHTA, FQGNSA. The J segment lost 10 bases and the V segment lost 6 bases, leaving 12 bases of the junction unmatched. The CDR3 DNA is TGTGCCAGCAGACAAACCGGGACAGAGAAATCACCCCTCCACTTT. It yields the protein CASRQTGTEKSPLHF.

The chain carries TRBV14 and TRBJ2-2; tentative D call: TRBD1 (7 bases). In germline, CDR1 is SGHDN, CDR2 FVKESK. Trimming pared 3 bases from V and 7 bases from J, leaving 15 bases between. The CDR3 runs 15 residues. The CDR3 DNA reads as TGTGCCAGCAGCCATCCAGCAGGGGGGCGCGGGGAGCTGTTTTTT. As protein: CASSHPAGGRGELFF. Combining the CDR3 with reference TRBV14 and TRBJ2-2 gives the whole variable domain EAGVTQFPSHSVIEKGQTVTLRCDPISGHDNLYWYRRVMGKEIKFLLHFVKESKQDESGMPNNRFLAERTGGTYSTLKVQPAELEDSGVYFCASSHPAGGRGELFFGEGSRLTVL.

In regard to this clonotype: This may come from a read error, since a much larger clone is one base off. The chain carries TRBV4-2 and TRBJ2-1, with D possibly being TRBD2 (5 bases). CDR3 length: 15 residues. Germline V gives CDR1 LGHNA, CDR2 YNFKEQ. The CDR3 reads CVSSHGRESGNEQFF. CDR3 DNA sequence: TGTGTCAGCAGCCACGGAAGGGAGAGTGGCAATGAGCAGTTCTTC.

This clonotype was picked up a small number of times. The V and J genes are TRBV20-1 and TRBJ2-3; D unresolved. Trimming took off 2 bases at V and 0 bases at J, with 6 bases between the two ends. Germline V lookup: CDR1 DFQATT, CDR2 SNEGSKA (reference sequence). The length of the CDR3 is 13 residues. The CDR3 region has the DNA TGCAGTGCTAGACAGCCTAGCACAGATACGCAGTATTTT. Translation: CSARQPSTDTQYF.

This chain's CDR3 is CASSRYGLAGQETQYF. Here the CDR3 DNA reads TGCGCCAGCAGCCGCTACGGGCTAGCGGGACAAGAGACCCAGTACTTC. The J gene is TRBJ2-5, the V gene TRBV5-1, with 9 positions matching TRBD2. This CDR3 comprises 16 residues. V trimming: 4 bases; J trimming: 2 bases; junction bases outside the gene matches: 9. Germline V gene data show CDR1 as SGHRS and CDR2 as YFSETQ.

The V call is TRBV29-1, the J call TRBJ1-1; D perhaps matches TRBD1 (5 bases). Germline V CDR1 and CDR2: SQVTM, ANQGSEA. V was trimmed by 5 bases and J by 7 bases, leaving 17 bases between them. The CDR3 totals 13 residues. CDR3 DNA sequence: TGCAGCGTTATTCAACCCCCTGGGGGTGAAGCTTTCTTT. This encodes CSVIQPPGGEAFF.

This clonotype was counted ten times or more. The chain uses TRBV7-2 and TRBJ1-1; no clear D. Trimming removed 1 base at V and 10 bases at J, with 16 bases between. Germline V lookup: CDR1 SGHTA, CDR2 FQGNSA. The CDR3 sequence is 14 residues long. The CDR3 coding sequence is TGTGCCAGCAGCTTAGTCGGGAGACTCGCGGGAGCTTTCTTT. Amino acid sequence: CASSLVGRLAGAFF.

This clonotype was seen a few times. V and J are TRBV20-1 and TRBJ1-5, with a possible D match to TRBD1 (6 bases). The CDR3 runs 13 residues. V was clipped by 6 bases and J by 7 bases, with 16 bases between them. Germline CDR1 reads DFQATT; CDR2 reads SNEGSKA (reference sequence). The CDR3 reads CSARTGNAQPQHF. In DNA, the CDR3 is TGCAGTGCGAGAACAGGGAACGCGCAGCCCCAGCATTTT.